Each of the 6 T cell receptor beta chains below was sequenced from the same sample in a study of response to subunit inactivated influenza vaccine. TCRdb reanalysed the RT-PCR reads using MiXCR and keeps one entry per CDR3 protein. The table has about 570,000 distinct CDR3 sequences, 10% to 12% seen once. The same specimen was also included in a second study, on T cells expressing NK-cell markers. That publication notes: The authors generated TCR beta cDNA through 5'RACE template switching with UMIs.

Sequenced material: PBMCs from blood, taken on the day of vaccination. These TCRs come from a man aged 45-65 years who received an inactivated influenza vaccine.

This clonotype occurred a few times. This rearrangement joins TRBV25-1 to TRBJ1-4, with 8 positions matching TRBD1. This CDR3 comprises 15 residues. The germline gives CDR1 MGHDK, CDR2 SYGVNS. Unmatched junction bases numbered 6, after V lost 4 bases and J lost 5 bases. The CDR3 region is CASSGAGGGNEKLFF. The CDR3 DNA follows: TGTGCCAGCAGTGGCGCAGGGGGCGGCAATGAAAAACTGTTTTTT.

This clonotype has just a few counts. This chain joins TRBV19 and TRBJ2-7, with D possibly TRBD1 on 5 matching bases. V was pared by 0 bases and J by 4 bases, with 19 bases between. Germline-derived CDR1 and CDR2 are LNHDA and SQIVND (reference sequence). There are 17 residues in the CDR3. The CDR3 nucleotides read TGTGCCAGTAGTATAGACTCGGACAACTCCAGGGCTTACGAGCAGTACTTC. This codes for CASSIDSDNSRAYEQYF.

This clonotype has ten or more counts. The chain employs TRBV7-9 and TRBJ2-1; D tentatively fits TRBD1 or TRBD2 (5 bases each). Germline values: CDR1 SEHNR, CDR2 FQNEAQ (reference sequence). V gave up 5 bases and J gave up 4 bases, with 12 bases separating them. The CDR3 runs to 14 residues. CDR3 in DNA: TGTGCCAGCAGCACTCGGGACGGTTACAATGAGCAGTTCTTC. Translating gives CASSTRDGYNEQFF.

This clonotype has ten or more counts. The chain is built from TRBV24-1 and TRBJ2-5; TRBD1 matches at 8 bases. The CDR3 is 15 residues long. In germline, CDR1 is KGHDR, CDR2 SFDVKD. Germline trimming cut 6 bases from V and 4 bases from J; bases unmatched to any gene: 9. The CDR3 is CATSLRTGSRETQYF. The CDR3 coding sequence is TGTGCCACCAGTTTGAGGACAGGGTCGCGAGAGACCCAGTACTTC.

This rearrangement joins TRBV27 to TRBJ2-3; D assignment may be TRBD1 or TRBD2 (5 bases each). This CDR3 region has 14 residues. Trimming pared 6 bases from V and 0 bases from J, leaving 10 bases between. Germline V CDR1 and CDR2: MNHEY, SMNVEV (reference sequence). CDR3 in DNA: TGTGCCAGCAGGACCTGGGGGAGCACAGATACGCAGTATTTT. The encoded protein is CASRTWGSTDTQYF.

In its sample, this clonotype was seen a few times. The chain uses TRBV6-5 and TRBJ2-2, with D possibly TRBD2 on 5 matching bases. Trimming cost V 0 bases and J 7 bases, with 15 bases left between them. This CDR3 contains 16 residues. Looked up from germline, CDR1 is MNHEY and CDR2 is SVGAGI. The CDR3 DNA reads TGTGCCAGCAGTTACTCGAGATCGGGAATCTTCGGGGAGCTGTTTTTT. This translates into CASSYSRSGIFGELFF.